This T cell receptor (beta chain) was observed in a study of blood T cell repertoires in COVID-19. Study information: Acute and convalescent COVID-19 specimens originated in the United States, Italy and Spain.

TCRdb's copy holds only in-frame clones and misses some; the assay was immunoSEQ multiplex PCR. The sample has fewer than 300,000 clones, 80% to 95% seen once. The junction had 9 bases not matched to a gene; V was cut back by 4 bases and J by 8 bases. The CDR3 totals 16 residues. Germline V gene lookup returns CDR1 LNHNV and CDR2 YYDKDF (reference sequence). Sequenced material: peripheral blood. The chain employs TRBV15 and TRBJ2-1; 12 bases match TRBD1. The sequence was collected from a woman aged 25 to 45 with COVID-19, enrolled during active disease. Written as DNA, the CDR3 is TGTGCCACCAGCAAAGGGCCGGGACAGGGGGCGTATGAGCAGTTCTTC. Protein product: CATSKGPGQGAYEQFF.